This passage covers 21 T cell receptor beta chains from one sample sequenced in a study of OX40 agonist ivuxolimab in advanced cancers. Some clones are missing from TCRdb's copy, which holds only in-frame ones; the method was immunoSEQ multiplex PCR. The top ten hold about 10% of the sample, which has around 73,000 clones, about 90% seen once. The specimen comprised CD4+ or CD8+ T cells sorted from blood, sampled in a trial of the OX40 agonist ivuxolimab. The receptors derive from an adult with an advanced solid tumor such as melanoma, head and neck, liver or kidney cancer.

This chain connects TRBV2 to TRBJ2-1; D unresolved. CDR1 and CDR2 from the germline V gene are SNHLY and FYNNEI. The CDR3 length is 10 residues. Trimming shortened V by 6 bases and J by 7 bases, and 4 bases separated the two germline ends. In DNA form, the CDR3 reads TGTGCCAGCAGGGGAAATGAGCAGTTCTTC. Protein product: CASRGNEQFF.

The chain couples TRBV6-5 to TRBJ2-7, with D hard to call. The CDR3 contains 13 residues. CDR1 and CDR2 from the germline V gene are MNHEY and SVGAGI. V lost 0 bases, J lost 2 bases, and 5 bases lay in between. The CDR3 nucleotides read TGTGCCAGCAGTTACTCGAACACCTACGAGCAGTACTTC. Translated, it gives CASSYSNTYEQYF.

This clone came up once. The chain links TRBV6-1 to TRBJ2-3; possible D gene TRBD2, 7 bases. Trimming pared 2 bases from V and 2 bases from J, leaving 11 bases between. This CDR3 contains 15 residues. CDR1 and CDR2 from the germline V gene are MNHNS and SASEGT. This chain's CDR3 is CASSERAGATDTQYF. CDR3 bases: TGTGCCAGCAGTGAAAGGGCGGGGGCCACAGATACGCAGTATTTT.

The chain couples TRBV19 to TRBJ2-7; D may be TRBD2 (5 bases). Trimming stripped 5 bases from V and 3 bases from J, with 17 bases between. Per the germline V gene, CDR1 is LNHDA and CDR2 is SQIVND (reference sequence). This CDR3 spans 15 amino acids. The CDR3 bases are TGTGCCAGTAGTCAGGCTACGGGATCCTACTACGAGCAGTACTTC. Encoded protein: CASSQATGSYYEQYF. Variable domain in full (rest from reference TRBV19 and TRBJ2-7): DGGITQSPKYLFRKEGQNVTLSCEQNLNHDAMYWYRQDPGQGLRLIYYSQIVNDFQKGDIAEGYSVSREKKESFPLTVTSAQKNPTAFYLCASSQATGSYYEQYFGPGTRLTVT.

CDR3 region: CASSSEKGQGYEQYF. CDR3 DNA: TGTGCCAGCAGCTCGGAAAAGGGACAGGGCTACGAGCAGTACTTC. The chain recombines TRBV7-9 with TRBJ2-7; 9 nucleotides align to TRBD1. CDR1 and CDR2 from the germline V gene are SEHNR and FQNEAQ (reference sequence). The ends lost 4 bases at V and 3 bases at J; junction bases unmatched: 7. The CDR3 covers 15 residues.

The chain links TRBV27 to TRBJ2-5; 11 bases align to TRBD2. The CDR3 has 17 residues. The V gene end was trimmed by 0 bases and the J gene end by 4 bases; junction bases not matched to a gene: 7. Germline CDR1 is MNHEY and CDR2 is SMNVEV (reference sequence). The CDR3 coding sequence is TGTGCCAGCAGTTTATCGATTAGCGGGAGGGCAGGAGAGACCCAGTACTTC. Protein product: CASSLSISGRAGETQYF.

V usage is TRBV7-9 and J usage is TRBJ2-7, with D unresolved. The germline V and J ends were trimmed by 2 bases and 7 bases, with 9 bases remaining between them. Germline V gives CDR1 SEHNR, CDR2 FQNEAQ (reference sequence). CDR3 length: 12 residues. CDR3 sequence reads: CASSLFVQEQYF. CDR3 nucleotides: TGTGCCAGCAGCTTATTCGTACAGGAGCAGTACTTC.

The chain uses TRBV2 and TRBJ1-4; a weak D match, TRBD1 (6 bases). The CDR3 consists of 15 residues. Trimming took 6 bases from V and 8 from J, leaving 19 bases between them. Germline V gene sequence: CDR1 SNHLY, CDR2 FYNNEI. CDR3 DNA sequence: TGTGCCAGCAGGGATCAGGGGAGGGTTGGAGAAAAACTGTTTTTT. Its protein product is CASRDQGRVGEKLFF.

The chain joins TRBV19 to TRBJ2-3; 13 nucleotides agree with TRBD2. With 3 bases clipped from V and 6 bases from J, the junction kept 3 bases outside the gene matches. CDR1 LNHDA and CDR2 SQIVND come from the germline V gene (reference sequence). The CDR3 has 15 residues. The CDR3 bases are TGTGCCAGTAGTATGCGGGGACTAGCGGGGGATACGCAGTATTTT. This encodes CASSMRGLAGDTQYF. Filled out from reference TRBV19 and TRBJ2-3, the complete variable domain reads DGGITQSPKYLFRKEGQNVTLSCEQNLNHDAMYWYRQDPGQGLRLIYYSQIVNDFQKGDIAEGYSVSREKKESFPLTVTSAQKNPTAFYLCASSMRGLAGDTQYFGPGTRLTVL.

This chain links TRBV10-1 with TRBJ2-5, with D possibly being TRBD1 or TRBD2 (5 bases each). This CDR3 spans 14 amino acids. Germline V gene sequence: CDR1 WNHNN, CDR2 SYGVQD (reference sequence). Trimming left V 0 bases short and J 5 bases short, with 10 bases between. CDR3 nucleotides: TGCGCCAGCAGTGAGTCAACGGGGACGGAGACCCAGTACTTC. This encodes CASSESTGTETQYF.

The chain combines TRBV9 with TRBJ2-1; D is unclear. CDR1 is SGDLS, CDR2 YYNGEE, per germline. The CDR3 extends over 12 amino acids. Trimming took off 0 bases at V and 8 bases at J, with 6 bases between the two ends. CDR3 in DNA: TGTGCCAGCAGCGTAGGAACAGATGAGCAGTTCTTC. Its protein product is CASSVGTDEQFF.

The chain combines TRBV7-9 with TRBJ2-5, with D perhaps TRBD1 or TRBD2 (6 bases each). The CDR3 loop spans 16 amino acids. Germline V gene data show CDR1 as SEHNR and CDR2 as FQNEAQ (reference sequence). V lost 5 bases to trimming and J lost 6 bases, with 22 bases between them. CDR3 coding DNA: TGTGCCAGCAGCGGACAGCCGGGACTGGGGCTAAAGACCCAGTACTTC. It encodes CASSGQPGLGLKTQYF.

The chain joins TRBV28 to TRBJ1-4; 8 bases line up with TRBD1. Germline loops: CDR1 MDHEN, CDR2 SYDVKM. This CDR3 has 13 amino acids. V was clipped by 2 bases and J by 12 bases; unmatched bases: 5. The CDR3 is CASSLSRGLQLFF. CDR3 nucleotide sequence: TGTGCCAGCAGTTTAAGCAGGGGGCTCCAACTGTTTTTT.

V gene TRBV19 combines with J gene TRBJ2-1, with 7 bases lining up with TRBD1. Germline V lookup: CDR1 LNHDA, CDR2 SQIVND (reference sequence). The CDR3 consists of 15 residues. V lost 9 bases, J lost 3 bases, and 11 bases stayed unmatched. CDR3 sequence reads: CASSRPGQHYNEQFF. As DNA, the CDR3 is TGTGCCAGCTCACGACCGGGACAGCACTACAATGAGCAGTTCTTC.

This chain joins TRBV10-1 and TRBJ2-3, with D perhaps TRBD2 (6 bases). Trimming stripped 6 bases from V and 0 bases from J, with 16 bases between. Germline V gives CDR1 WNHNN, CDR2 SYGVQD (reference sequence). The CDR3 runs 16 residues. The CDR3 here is CASSGGRLYSTDTQYF. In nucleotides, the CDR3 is TGCGCCAGCAGCGGGGGTCGGCTCTACAGCACAGATACGCAGTATTTT.

The CDR3 is CASSETGERGYTF. Written as DNA, the CDR3 is TGTGCCAGCAGTGAGACAGGGGAACGCGGCTACACCTTC. V gene TRBV6-1 combines with J gene TRBJ1-2, with 8 positions matching TRBD1. The CDR3 is made up of 13 amino acids. V shed 3 bases, J shed 8 bases, and the junction held 5 bases outside the gene matches. Germline V gene sequence: CDR1 MNHNS, CDR2 SASEGT.

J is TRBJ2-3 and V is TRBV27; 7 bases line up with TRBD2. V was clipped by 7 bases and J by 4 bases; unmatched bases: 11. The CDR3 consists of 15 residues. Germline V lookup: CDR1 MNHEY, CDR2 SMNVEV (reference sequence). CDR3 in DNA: TGTGCCAGCAAGTGGTCGGGGGGTAAACCAGATACGCAGTATTTT. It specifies CASKWSGGKPDTQYF.

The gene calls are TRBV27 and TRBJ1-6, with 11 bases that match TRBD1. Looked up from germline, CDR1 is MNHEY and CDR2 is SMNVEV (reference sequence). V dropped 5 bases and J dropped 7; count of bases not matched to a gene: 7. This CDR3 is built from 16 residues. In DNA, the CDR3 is TGTGCCAGCAGTCCACGGACAGGGGGCCTGAATTCACCCCTCCACTTT. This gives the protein CASSPRTGGLNSPLHF.

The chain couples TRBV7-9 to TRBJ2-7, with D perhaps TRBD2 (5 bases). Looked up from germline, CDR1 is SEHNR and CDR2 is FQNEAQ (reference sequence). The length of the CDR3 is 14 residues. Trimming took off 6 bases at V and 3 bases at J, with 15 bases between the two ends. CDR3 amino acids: CASSSGLGGYEQYF. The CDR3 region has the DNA TGTGCCAGCAGTTCCGGGTTAGGAGGCTACGAGCAGTACTTC.

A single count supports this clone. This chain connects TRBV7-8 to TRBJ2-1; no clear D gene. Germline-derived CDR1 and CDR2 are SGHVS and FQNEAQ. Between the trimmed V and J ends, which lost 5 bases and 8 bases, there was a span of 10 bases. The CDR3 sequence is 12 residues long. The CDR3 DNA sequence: TGTGCCAGCAGCCTAACCGCCGATGAGCAGTTCTTC. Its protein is CASSLTADEQFF.

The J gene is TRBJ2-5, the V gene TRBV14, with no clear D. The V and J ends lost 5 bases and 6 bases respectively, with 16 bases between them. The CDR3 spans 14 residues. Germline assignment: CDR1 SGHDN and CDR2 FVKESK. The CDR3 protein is CASSSMLDWKTQYF. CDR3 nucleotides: TGTGCCAGCAGCTCTATGTTAGACTGGAAGACCCAGTACTTC.